The 27 T cell receptor beta chains below come from one sample, sequenced in a study of blood T cell repertoires in COVID-19 (dated by TCRdb to 2018 to 2020). Library prep was done by the immunoSEQ multiplex PCR assay. TCRdb took this table from immuneACCESS and kept in-frame rearrangements with V and J called. Such tables lack part of the clones; where checked against another copy, unresolved V genes explain under half of the gap, and the rest is unexplained. The sample profile shows some 290,000 clones; 85% to 95% of them were found once. The ten largest clones take up 3% to 5% of the sample. Sequences were obtained from PBMCs or T cells enriched from blood (not recorded which). The receptors were gathered from a woman younger than 45 who had been exposed to COVID-19.

Comments on this clone: Additional DNA sequences in this sample encode the identical CDR3. V and J are TRBV5-1 and TRBJ1-1; no reliable D call. Germline loops: CDR1 SGHRS, CDR2 YFSETQ. The V end lost 0 bases, the J end lost 4 bases, and 7 bases lay between the germline ends. The CDR3 consists of 13 residues. The DNA for the CDR3 is TGCGCCAGCAGCTTGGCCGGTATCACTGAAGCTTTCTTT. It specifies CASSLAGITEAFF. Based on the CDR3 plus reference TRBV5-1 and TRBJ1-1, the full variable domain is KAGVTQTPRYLIKTRGQQVTLSCSPISGHRSVSWYQQTPGQGLQFLFEYFSETQRNKGNFPGRFSGRQFSNSRSEMNVSTLELGDSALYLCASSLAGITEAFFGQGTRLTVV.

This chain links TRBV30 with TRBJ2-5; 10 positions agree with TRBD2. The CDR3 extends over 14 amino acids. The germline V gene has CDR1 GTSNPN and CDR2 SVGIG (reference sequence). Losses at the gene ends were 8 bases for V and 5 bases for J; bases not matched to a gene: 11. The CDR3 nucleotides are TGTGCCGGCACTAGCGGGACATTCTCGGAGACCCAGTACTTC. It is translated as CAGTSGTFSETQYF.

The chain has TRBV7-9 and TRBJ2-2; possible D gene TRBD2, 6 bases. The V gene lost 1 base and the J gene lost 5 bases, with 8 bases spanning the gap. The germline V gene has CDR1 SEHNR and CDR2 FQNEAQ (reference sequence). The CDR3 totals 14 residues. The CDR3 nucleotides read TGTGCCAGCAGCTTAGACGGGGGAACCGGGGAGCTGTTTTTT. Translated, it gives CASSLDGGTGELFF.

The V and J genes are TRBV30 and TRBJ1-1; D remains ambiguous. V gave up 5 bases and J gave up 0 bases, with 13 bases separating them. The CDR3 extends over 14 amino acids. CDR1 is GTSNPN and CDR2 is SVGIG in the germline V gene (reference sequence). The CDR3 nucleotides read TGTGCCTGGTCGAACCTAATCATGAACACTGAAGCTTTCTTT. Its protein product is CAWSNLIMNTEAFF. Using reference TRBV30 and TRBJ1-1 for the parts outside the CDR3, the full variable domain is SQTIHQWPATLVQPVGSPLSLECTVEGTSNPNLYWYRQAAGRGLQLLFYSVGIGQISSEVPQNLSASRPQDRQFILSSKKLLLSDSGFYLCAWSNLIMNTEAFFGQGTRLTVV.

V usage is TRBV12-5 and J usage is TRBJ1-2, with D maybe TRBD1 (5 bases). Between the trimmed V and J ends, which lost 7 bases and 2 bases, there was a span of 17 bases. Germline V gives CDR1 LGHNT, CDR2 FRNRAP. The CDR3 contains 15 residues. CDR3 protein: CASARGAATNYGYTF. The CDR3, as DNA: TGTGCTAGTGCCCGTGGGGCAGCAACCAACTATGGCTACACCTTC.

This clone was seen more than once but under ten times. The chain uses TRBV2 and TRBJ1-1, with D tentatively TRBD1 (5 bases). The CDR3 has 14 residues. Germline assignment: CDR1 SNHLY and CDR2 FYNNEI. Trimming took off 2 bases at V and 4 bases at J, with 11 bases between the two ends. CDR3 DNA: TGTGCCAGCAGTGAATTAGGGGAGGGCACTGAAGCTTTCTTT. It is translated as CASSELGEGTEAFF.

The CDR3 nucleotides are TGTGCCACCCGCGACGGGAACTTCTATGGCTACACCTTC. Translated, it gives CATRDGNFYGYTF. The chain combines TRBV27 with TRBJ1-2; D is unclear. V was clipped by 10 bases and J by 4 bases, with 16 bases between them. This CDR3 contains 13 residues. CDR1 is MNHEY, CDR2 SMNVEV, per germline (reference sequence).

This chain uses TRBV7-7 with TRBJ1-1; TRBD1 matches at 9 bases. The ends lost 5 bases at V and 1 base at J; junction bases unmatched: 8. The germline V gene encodes CDR1 SSHAT and CDR2 FNYEAQ (reference sequence). The CDR3 has 16 amino acids. The DNA for the CDR3 is TGTGCCAGCAGCAGGATACCGGGACAGGGGAACACTGAAGCTTTCTTT. It is translated as CASSRIPGQGNTEAFF.

The V and J genes are TRBV2 and TRBJ1-2; 8 positions agree with TRBD1. CDR1 and CDR2 (germline): SNHLY, FYNNEI. The CDR3 sequence is 14 residues long. With V trimmed by 3 bases and J by 4 bases, 4 bases remained unmatched. CDR3 nucleotides: TGTGCCAGCAGTGAGCAGGGGGCTCTCTATGGCTACACCTTC. Amino acid sequence: CASSEQGALYGYTF.

The genes are TRBV10-3 and TRBJ1-4; D not resolved. The V gene's germline CDR1 is ENHRY and CDR2 SYGVKD. The CDR3 length is 14 residues. The germline V and J ends were trimmed by 0 bases and 5 bases, with 7 bases remaining between them. The CDR3 loop reads CAISESSGNEKLFF. The DNA of the CDR3 is TGTGCCATCAGTGAGTCGAGCGGGAATGAAAAACTGTTTTTT.

A single count supports this clone. The V and J genes are TRBV7-2 and TRBJ1-2, with a tentative D call TRBD1 (6 bases). The CDR3 loop spans 14 amino acids. Germline V gene sequence: CDR1 SGHTA, CDR2 FQGNSA. The V end was cut by 6 bases, the J end by 0 bases, with 11 bases between. CDR3 DNA sequence: TGTGCCAGCAGGAACAGGGCAGCTAACTATGGCTACACCTTC. The encoded protein is CASRNRAANYGYTF.

The J gene is TRBJ2-3, the V gene TRBV5-8; 9 bases are a match to TRBD2. Germline V lookup: CDR1 SGHTS, CDR2 YDEGEE. V gave up 1 base and J gave up 3 bases; unmatched junction bases: 3. CDR3 size: 15 residues. As DNA, the CDR3 is TGTGCCAGCAGCTTGTTGCTAGCGGGGACAGATACGCAGTATTTT. Its protein is CASSLLLAGTDTQYF. Full variable domain (outside the CDR3, taken from reference TRBV5-8 and TRBJ2-3): EAGVTQSPTHLIKTRGQQATLRCSPISGHTSVYWYQQALGLGLQFLLWYDEGEERNRGNFPPRFSGRQFPNYSSELNVNALELEDSALYLCASSLLLAGTDTQYFGPGTRLTVL.

The rearrangement joins TRBV12-3 or TRBV12-4 to TRBJ1-1; a possible D gene is TRBD1 (5 bases). The length of the CDR3 is 12 residues. Trimming removed 4 bases from V and 6 bases from J, with 9 bases in between. The CDR3 loop is CASSWGGAEAFF. CDR3 in DNA: TGTGCCAGCAGTTGGGGGGGTGCTGAAGCTTTCTTT.

J is TRBJ1-2 and V is TRBV5-1; D gene ambiguous. The germline V gene encodes CDR1 SGHRS and CDR2 YFSETQ. The CDR3 consists of 13 residues. The germline V and J ends were trimmed by 2 bases and 4 bases, with 9 bases remaining between them. CDR3 sequence reads: CASSFSSSYGYTF. The DNA for the CDR3 is TGCGCCAGCAGCTTTAGCAGTTCCTATGGCTACACCTTC. Complete variable domain (other parts from reference TRBV5-1 and TRBJ1-2): KAGVTQTPRYLIKTRGQQVTLSCSPISGHRSVSWYQQTPGQGLQFLFEYFSETQRNKGNFPGRFSGRQFSNSRSEMNVSTLELGDSALYLCASSFSSSYGYTFGSGTRLTVV.

The chain employs TRBV4-1 and TRBJ2-7; the match to TRBD1 covers 9 bases. The CDR3 is 16 residues long. V lost 4 bases and J lost 2; bases outside the gene matches: 9. Per the germline V gene, CDR1 is MGHRA and CDR2 is YSYEKL. The CDR3 DNA reads TGCGCCAGCAGCCCCTACGGCGGGACAGGGACCTACGAGCAGTACTTC. Translation gives CASSPYGGTGTYEQYF.

The chain uses TRBV5-1 and TRBJ2-7, with 8 bases aligning to TRBD1. CDR1 is SGHRS, CDR2 YFSETQ, per germline. This CDR3 is built from 15 residues. Trimming cost V 2 bases and J 0 bases; bases outside gene matches: 4. The CDR3 protein is CASSFRQGSSYEQYF. The CDR3 DNA reads TGCGCCAGCAGCTTCCGACAGGGGAGCTCCTACGAGCAGTACTTC.

This clone was counted a single time. This same CDR3 is encoded by further DNA sequences in the sample. J is TRBJ1-2 and V is TRBV19; 11 bases are a match to TRBD1. The CDR3 has 15 amino acids. With V trimmed by 6 bases and J by 4 bases, 7 bases remained unmatched. Germline V lookup: CDR1 LNHDA, CDR2 SQIVND (reference sequence). The CDR3 protein is CASSPGTGGGYGYTF. The CDR3 bases are TGTGCCAGTAGCCCCGGGACAGGGGGTGGCTATGGCTACACCTTC.

The rearrangement joins TRBV19 to TRBJ1-1; 10 nucleotides line up with TRBD1. The CDR3 sequence is 17 residues long. Germline V gene sequence: CDR1 LNHDA, CDR2 SQIVND (reference sequence). V trimming: 5 bases; J trimming: 0 bases; junction bases outside the gene matches: 9. CDR3: CASSGARTGGMNTEAFF. CDR3 nucleotide sequence: TGTGCCAGTAGTGGGGCCCGGACAGGGGGGATGAACACTGAAGCTTTCTTT.

This sequence joins TRBV2 and TRBJ1-5; 8 bases line up with TRBD1. J was trimmed by 3 bases and V by 5 bases; bases with no gene match: 12. CDR1 is SNHLY and CDR2 is FYNNEI in the germline V gene. The CDR3 totals 17 residues. CDR3 sequence reads: CASSSRTGSLFNQPQHF. Written as DNA, the CDR3 is TGTGCCAGCAGTTCACGGACAGGGTCCCTCTTCAATCAGCCCCAGCATTTT.

V and J are TRBV3-1 (or the pseudogene TRBV3-2) and TRBJ1-2; D unclear. Deletions cut 2 bases from V and 7 bases from J, with 14 bases between. CDR3 length: 14 residues. Germline loops: CDR1 LGHDT, CDR2 YNNKEL (reference sequence). The CDR3 DNA reads as TGTGCCAGCAGCCAATGGACCGGGATCTTTGGCTACACCTTC. Residues: CASSQWTGIFGYTF.

The rearrangement uses TRBV6-5 and TRBJ2-5; D perhaps matches TRBD2 (7 bases). Germline V lookup: CDR1 MNHEY, CDR2 SVGAGI. The CDR3 consists of 13 residues. Trimming shortened V by 10 bases and J by 2 bases, and 14 bases separated the two germline ends. In nucleotides, the CDR3 is TGTGCCATCGGGGGGCCACGTCAAGAGACCCAGTACTTC. Translated: CAIGGPRQETQYF.

This rearrangement joins TRBV6-5 to TRBJ1-5; D uncertain. This CDR3 has 15 residues. Germline CDR1 MNHEY, CDR2 SVGAGI. Trimming pared 0 bases from V and 4 bases from J, leaving 10 bases between. The CDR3: CASSYSRTPNQPQHF. CDR3 DNA: TGTGCCAGCAGTTACTCGAGAACTCCTAATCAGCCCCAGCATTTT.

This chain joins TRBV10-3 and TRBJ1-5, with a tentative D call TRBD1 (6 bases). CDR1 is ENHRY and CDR2 is SYGVKD in the germline V gene. The CDR3 covers 16 residues. Deletions cut 11 bases from V and 3 bases from J, with 23 bases between. DNA for the CDR3: TGTGCCTCAAGACGAGGGGGAGACAGCCTCAATCAGCCCCAGCATTTT. Its translation: CASRRGGDSLNQPQHF.

The chain is built from TRBV5-5 and TRBJ1-1; TRBD1 aligns across 7 bases. There are 16 residues in the CDR3. After removal of 4 bases from V and 1 base from J, the junction contained 10 bases not matched to a gene. The V gene's germline CDR1 is SGHKS and CDR2 YYEKEE (reference sequence). CDR3 bases: TGTGCCAGCAGCCCCCGGGCCGGGACAGCGAACACTGAAGCTTTCTTT. Encoded protein: CASSPRAGTANTEAFF.

CDR3 in amino acids: CASSLVSQGFHTF. The CDR3 region has the DNA TGCGCCAGCAGCTTGGTATCACAGGGGTTTCACACCTTC. The genes are TRBV5-1 and TRBJ1-2; 7 bases map to TRBD1. After removal of 0 bases from V and 12 bases from J, the junction contained 8 bases not matched to a gene. From germline, CDR1 is SGHRS and CDR2 YFSETQ. This CDR3 region has 13 residues.

The V and J genes are TRBV19 and TRBJ1-4; 7 bases are shared with TRBD1. Trimming took 3 bases from V and 8 from J; bases not matched to a gene: 6. The CDR3 covers 14 residues. The germline gives CDR1 LNHDA, CDR2 SQIVND (reference sequence). CDR3 sequence: CASSIRTGLEKLFF. The CDR3 DNA is TGTGCCAGTAGTATCCGGACAGGTTTGGAAAAACTGTTTTTT.

V and J are TRBV5-1 and TRBJ2-2; 10 bases align to TRBD1. The germline CDR1 and CDR2 sequences are SGHRS and YFSETQ. V lost 0 bases to trimming and J lost 5 bases; unmatched junction nucleotides: 4. The CDR3 loop spans 16 amino acids. The DNA for the CDR3 is TGCGCCAGCAGCTTGGGGGACAGGGGTTGGACCGGGGAGCTGTTTTTT. Its translation is CASSLGDRGWTGELFF. The full variable domain, its missing parts supplied by reference TRBV5-1 and TRBJ2-2, is KAGVTQTPRYLIKTRGQQVTLSCSPISGHRSVSWYQQTPGQGLQFLFEYFSETQRNKGNFPGRFSGRQFSNSRSEMNVSTLELGDSALYLCASSLGDRGWTGELFFGEGSRLTVL.